The 32 T cell receptor beta chains below were found in one sample sequenced in a study of CD8 T cells in acute hepatitis C reinfection. Clones were sequenced by immunoSEQ multiplex PCR, and TCRdb holds only the in-frame ones, with some missing. The table includes some 38,000 clones, just under 90% detected once. Described time point: naive CD8 control sorted from an acute-time-point sample. The sample taken for sequencing was naive CD8+ T cells from PBMCs. The origin of the receptors is a man younger than 45 with chronic hepatitis C.

CDR3 amino acids: CASSLVSMNTEAFF. DNA of the CDR3: TGTGCCAGCAGCTTAGTCAGCATGAACACTGAAGCTTTCTTT. J is TRBJ1-1 and V is TRBV7-9; D is unresolved. This CDR3 is 14 amino acids long. Germline V gene lookup returns CDR1 SEHNR and CDR2 FQNEAQ (reference sequence). Trimming took off 1 base at V and 0 bases at J, with 6 bases between the two ends.

This chain uses TRBV28 with TRBJ2-7; perhaps D is TRBD1 or TRBD2 (5 bases each). There are 13 residues in the CDR3. The germline V and J ends were trimmed by 7 bases and 2 bases, with 12 bases remaining between them. CDR1 is MDHEN, CDR2 SYDVKM, per germline. In DNA form, the CDR3 reads TGTGCCAGCAACGGGGCAAGACCCTACGAGCAGTACTTC. Its protein is CASNGARPYEQYF.

The chain combines TRBV19 with TRBJ1-2; D gene unclear. V was trimmed by 0 bases and J by 8 bases, leaving 19 bases between them. The CDR3 extends over 16 amino acids. The V gene's germline CDR1 is LNHDA and CDR2 SQIVND (reference sequence). The CDR3 DNA sequence: TGTGCCAGTAGTATAGATCTCGGAGCAGTACTATTGGGCTACACCTTC. Protein product: CASSIDLGAVLLGYTF.

The CDR3 protein is CASSASGSGSYNEQFF. CDR3 sequence (DNA): TGTGCCAGCAGCGCTAGCGGGAGTGGATCCTACAATGAGCAGTTCTTC. The chain recombines TRBV5-6 with TRBJ2-1; 10 nucleotides align to TRBD2. This CDR3 comprises 16 residues. Germline V gene data show CDR1 as SGHDT and CDR2 as YYEEEE. The V gene end was trimmed by 4 bases and the J gene end by 1 base; junction bases not matched to a gene: 5.

The chain is built from TRBV4-1 and TRBJ2-7, with D unresolved. Per germline, CDR1 MGHRA and CDR2 YSYEKL. The CDR3 runs 13 residues. V was trimmed by 0 bases and J by 4 bases, leaving 7 bases between them. This chain's CDR3 is CASSQDPVYEQYF. The CDR3 DNA reads as TGCGCCAGCAGCCAAGATCCGGTTTACGAGCAGTACTTC.

About this clone itself: The same CDR3 arises from other DNA sequences in this sample as well. The chain combines TRBV7-9 with TRBJ2-7; 7 bases are a match to TRBD2. This CDR3 is 13 amino acids long. V dropped 5 bases and J dropped 1; count of bases not matched to a gene: 2. CDR1 is SEHNR and CDR2 is FQNEAQ in the germline V gene (reference sequence). CDR3 sequence reads: CASSPAGSYEQYF. The CDR3 nucleotides are TGTGCCAGCAGCCCAGCGGGGTCCTACGAGCAGTACTTC.

The gene calls are TRBV7-6 and TRBJ1-5; 11 bases line up with TRBD1. The germline V gene has CDR1 SGHVS and CDR2 FNYEAQ. V lost 4 bases and J lost 0; bases outside the gene matches: 11. The CDR3 length is 19 residues. The CDR3 region has the DNA TGTGCCAGCAGCTCCCAACCGGGACAGGGGGATTATAGCAATCAGCCCCAGCATTTT. Its translation is CASSSQPGQGDYSNQPQHF.

The rearrangement links TRBV4-1 to TRBJ1-1; D may be TRBD1 (6 bases). Per the germline V gene, CDR1 is MGHRA and CDR2 is YSYEKL. The CDR3 is made up of 18 amino acids. V lost 0 bases, J lost 0 bases, and 17 bases lay in between. CDR3 sequence reads: CASSQDWIQGSMNTEAFF. CDR3 sequence (DNA): TGCGCCAGCAGCCAAGATTGGATTCAGGGGTCGATGAACACTGAAGCTTTCTTT.

The chain combines TRBV7-9 with TRBJ2-1; 7 positions match TRBD1. The germline V gene has CDR1 SEHNR and CDR2 FQNEAQ (reference sequence). V shed 6 bases, J shed 3 bases, and the junction held 8 bases outside the gene matches. This CDR3 is 15 amino acids long. CDR3: CASRSDRVVYNEQFF. CDR3 in DNA: TGTGCCAGCAGGAGTGACAGGGTGGTCTACAATGAGCAGTTCTTC.

V is TRBV5-6 and J is TRBJ2-7; D ambiguous. The germline V gene encodes CDR1 SGHDT and CDR2 YYEEEE. The length of the CDR3 is 13 residues. The germline V and J ends were trimmed by 0 bases and 2 bases, with 6 bases remaining between them. CDR3 nucleotides: TGTGCCAGCAGCTTGGATCGGGCCTACGAGCAGTACTTC. Encoded protein: CASSLDRAYEQYF.

This clone was seen a single time. The chain uses TRBV7-6 and TRBJ1-1; 8 bases agree with TRBD1. Trimming took 2 bases from V and 4 from J; bases not matched to a gene: 6. This CDR3 region has 15 residues. Germline-derived CDR1 and CDR2 are SGHVS and FNYEAQ. The CDR3 DNA reads TGTGCCAGCAGCTTACCGGACAGGGAAAGCACTGAAGCTTTCTTT. It specifies CASSLPDRESTEAFF.

This clone was counted a few times. This rearrangement joins TRBV2 to TRBJ1-1; 8 nucleotides align to TRBD1. CDR1 is SNHLY, CDR2 FYNNEI, per germline. CDR3 size: 13 residues. Trimming took 11 bases from V and 2 from J; bases not matched to a gene: 7. This CDR3 reads CAAPTGANTEAFF. CDR3 nucleotides: TGTGCCGCCCCGACAGGGGCAAACACTGAAGCTTTCTTT.

This clone was observed a single time. The CDR3: CASSSGHPEAFF. CDR3 nucleotides: TGTGCCAGCAGTTCCGGACACCCCGAAGCTTTCTTT. The rearrangement uses TRBV6-5 and TRBJ1-1; perhaps TRBD1 as D (5 bases). The germline gives CDR1 MNHEY, CDR2 SVGAGI. The CDR3 is 12 amino acids. The V gene lost 4 bases and the J gene lost 8 bases, with 11 bases spanning the gap.

The rearrangement joins TRBV9 to TRBJ2-1; possibly TRBD2 for D (5 bases). Deletions cut 0 bases from V and 9 bases from J, with 7 bases between. Germline V lookup: CDR1 SGDLS, CDR2 YYNGEE. This CDR3 is built from 12 residues. DNA of the CDR3: TGTGCCAGCAGCGTAGAAGGGAGTGAGCAGTTCTTC. It is translated as CASSVEGSEQFF.

This clone turned up a few times. The chain is built from TRBV5-1 and TRBJ2-7, with 7 bases identical to TRBD1. Germline-derived CDR1 and CDR2 are SGHRS and YFSETQ. This CDR3 is 13 amino acids long. Losses at the gene ends were 4 bases for V and 2 bases for J; bases not matched to a gene: 3. CDR3 residues: CASSGRGTYEQYF. CDR3 coding DNA: TGCGCCAGCAGCGGCAGGGGGACCTACGAGCAGTACTTC.

The chain employs TRBV27 and TRBJ2-2, with D perhaps matching TRBD2 (5 bases). The V gene's germline CDR1 is MNHEY and CDR2 SMNVEV (reference sequence). This CDR3 has 12 residues. V was shortened by 4 bases and J by 8 bases, with 8 bases between the two germline ends. The CDR3 reads CASSSGNGELFF. The DNA for the CDR3 is TGTGCCAGCAGTTCCGGGAATGGGGAGCTGTTTTTT.

This clone has just one count. The chain combines TRBV19 with TRBJ1-1; a possible D gene is TRBD1 (6 bases). V was pared by 10 bases and J by 0 bases, with 12 bases between. Germline V gene sequence: CDR1 LNHDA, CDR2 SQIVND (reference sequence). The CDR3 extends over 13 amino acids. CDR3 loop: CATKQGMNTEAFF. CDR3 DNA sequence: TGTGCCACCAAACAGGGCATGAACACTGAAGCTTTCTTT.

This chain uses TRBV27 with TRBJ2-1; 14 nucleotides match TRBD2. CDR1 and CDR2 from the germline V gene are MNHEY and SMNVEV (reference sequence). The CDR3 has 14 residues. Losses at the gene ends were 4 bases for V and 9 bases for J; bases not matched to a gene: 2. This chain's CDR3 is CASSSGLAGGEQFF. The CDR3 DNA sequence: TGTGCCAGCAGTTCCGGACTAGCGGGAGGTGAGCAGTTCTTC.

The chain uses TRBV7-2 and TRBJ2-7; 10 nucleotides align to TRBD1. The CDR3 is 14 residues long. CDR1 is SGHTA and CDR2 is FQGNSA in the germline V gene. V lost 5 bases, J lost 4 bases, and 5 bases stayed unmatched. This CDR3 is CASSPAGQGYEQYF. DNA for the CDR3: TGTGCCAGCAGCCCAGCGGGACAGGGGTACGAGCAGTACTTC.

This clone has more than one count but fewer than ten. The chain is built from TRBV19 and TRBJ1-6, with 10 nucleotides matching TRBD1. The germline gives CDR1 LNHDA, CDR2 SQIVND (reference sequence). The ends lost 10 bases at V and 9 bases at J; junction bases unmatched: 15. There are 16 residues in the CDR3. CDR3 loop: CATTSIDRGLGSPLHF. The CDR3 nucleotides are TGTGCCACCACATCCATCGACAGGGGGCTAGGTTCACCCCTCCACTTT.

This chain uses TRBV2 with TRBJ1-4; 10 nucleotides line up with TRBD1. Germline V gene data show CDR1 as SNHLY and CDR2 as FYNNEI. With V trimmed by 6 bases and J by 8 bases, 6 bases remained unmatched. The CDR3 sequence is 14 residues long. CDR3 coding DNA: TGTGCCAGCAGCTCCGGGACAGGGGTGGAAAAACTGTTTTTT. Translating gives CASSSGTGVEKLFF.

The CDR3 is CASSLKGGGYTF. As DNA, the CDR3 is TGTGCCAGCAGCTTAAAGGGTGGTGGCTACACCTTC. The chain links TRBV9 to TRBJ1-2; D is uncertain. The V gene's germline CDR1 is SGDLS and CDR2 YYNGEE. The V gene lost 4 bases and the J gene lost 7 bases, with 11 bases spanning the gap. The CDR3 runs 12 residues.

The chain carries TRBV6-5 and TRBJ2-1; D is ambiguous. Per germline, CDR1 MNHEY and CDR2 SVGAGI. The CDR3 covers 14 residues. V lost 4 bases to trimming and J lost 4 bases, with 11 bases between them. The DNA of the CDR3 is TGTGCCAGCAGTTCAAGCGACGTATACAATGAGCAGTTCTTC. Translated, it gives CASSSSDVYNEQFF.

Comments on this clone: One end of the junction varies from germline; a read error may be responsible. The chain uses TRBV7-7 and TRBJ2-3; D gene unclear. Germline V CDR1 and CDR2: SSHAT, FNYEAQ (reference sequence). The CDR3 loop spans 15 amino acids. CDR3 DNA sequence: TGTGCTAGCAGCCCCTCACTGGGGTGGGGAGATACGCAGTATTTT. Protein sequence: CASSPSLGWGDTQYF.

The DNA of the CDR3 is TGCGCCAGCAGCGCAAAGGACGGGCCTTTTAGCTCTGGGGCCAACGTCCTGACTTTC. Protein sequence: CASSAKDGPFSSGANVLTF. V gene TRBV4-1 combines with J gene TRBJ2-6; D is uncertain. This CDR3 comprises 19 residues. The germline V and J ends were trimmed by 5 bases and 0 bases, with 20 bases remaining between them. Germline V lookup: CDR1 MGHRA, CDR2 YSYEKL.

The CDR3 sequence is CATSSGQGASEKLFF. The CDR3 DNA sequence: TGTGCCACCAGCAGTGGACAGGGGGCGAGTGAAAAACTGTTTTTT. The chain uses TRBV15 and TRBJ1-4; 11 positions agree with TRBD1. CDR3 size: 15 residues. Germline V gene sequence: CDR1 LNHNV, CDR2 YYDKDF (reference sequence). The J segment lost 7 bases and the V segment lost 3 bases, leaving 4 bases of the junction unmatched.

This sequence joins TRBV2 and TRBJ2-2, with 9 bases matching TRBD1. The V and J ends lost 2 bases and 4 bases, in that order; junction bases with no gene match: 2. The CDR3 covers 15 residues. The germline CDR1 and CDR2 sequences are SNHLY and FYNNEI. CDR3 in amino acids: CASSETGGITGELFF. The CDR3 DNA follows: TGTGCCAGCAGTGAAACAGGGGGCATCACCGGGGAGCTGTTTTTT.

CDR3 protein: CTNLTGNTEAFF. Here the CDR3 DNA reads TGTACTAACCTAACCGGAAACACTGAAGCTTTCTTT. The chain combines TRBV27 with TRBJ1-1; D remains unclear. Germline assignment: CDR1 MNHEY and CDR2 SMNVEV (reference sequence). This CDR3 has 12 residues.

This chain joins TRBV2 and TRBJ1-1; no reliable D call. Germline CDR1 is SNHLY and CDR2 is FYNNEI. Trimming removed 3 bases from V and 0 bases from J, with 17 bases in between. The CDR3 is made up of 17 amino acids. CDR3 residues: CASSETGPARMNTEAFF. The CDR3 DNA sequence: TGTGCCAGCAGTGAGACCGGGCCAGCTAGGATGAACACTGAAGCTTTCTTT.

V and J are TRBV7-9 and TRBJ1-5, with D perhaps matching TRBD1 (6 bases). The CDR3 has 14 residues. Trimming left V 6 bases short and J 1 base short, with 10 bases between. Germline V gene sequence: CDR1 SEHNR, CDR2 FQNEAQ (reference sequence). CDR3 sequence reads: CASSLGQSNQPQHF. CDR3 coding DNA: TGTGCCAGCAGTCTTGGACAGAGCAATCAGCCCCAGCATTTT. Variable domain in full (rest from reference TRBV7-9 and TRBJ1-5): DTGVSQNPRHKITKRGQNVTFRCDPISEHNRLYWYRQTLGQGPEFLTYFQNEAQLEKSRLLSDRFSAERPKGSFSTLEIQRTEQGDSAMYLCASSLGQSNQPQHFGDGTRLSIL.

This chain joins TRBV6-1 and TRBJ1-1; TRBD1 aligns across 8 bases. CDR3 length: 15 amino acids. CDR1 and CDR2 (germline): MNHNS, SASEGT. The junction had 6 bases not matched to a gene; V was cut back by 4 bases and J by 2 bases. The CDR3 DNA reads TGTGCCAGCAGTGGCAGGACAGGGCGAAACACTGAAGCTTTCTTT. Protein sequence: CASSGRTGRNTEAFF.

V usage is TRBV11-3 and J usage is TRBJ2-1; TRBD2 matches 7 bases. V dropped 1 base and J dropped 8; count of bases not matched to a gene: 5. The CDR3 is 14 amino acids. Germline CDR1 reads SGHNT; CDR2 reads YENEEA. CDR3 in amino acids: CASSLGRGEHEQFF. The CDR3 DNA is TGTGCCAGCAGCTTAGGTCGGGGGGAACATGAGCAGTTCTTC.